One and the same sample provided the 25 T cell receptor beta chains below, sequenced in a study of neurological immune-mediated disorders. TCRdb re-called the 5' RACE reads through MiXCR, storing one row per CDR3 protein. This table holds more than 40,000 distinct CDR3 sequences, approximately 14% found once. Sequencing was done on a sample of CD4+ T cells from blood. The receptors come from a woman in her sixties or seventies with HTLV-1-associated myelopathy (HAM/TSP).

Ten or more counts support this clonotype. The chain couples TRBV5-1 to TRBJ2-1, with TRBD2 identical over 7 bases. The V and J ends lost 5 bases and 0 bases, in that order; junction bases with no gene match: 8. CDR1 SGHRS and CDR2 YFSETQ come from the germline V gene. CDR3 length equals 16 residues. The CDR3 DNA reads as TGCGCCAGCAGTCAACTAGCGCCGAGCTCCTACAATGAGCAGTTCTTC. Encoded protein: CASSQLAPSSYNEQFF.

This clonotype was observed many times. This chain links TRBV29-1 with TRBJ2-7; unclear D gene. CDR1 SQVTM and CDR2 ANQGSEA come from the germline V gene. The CDR3 runs 11 residues. Trimming cost V 5 bases and J 2 bases, with 7 bases left between them. CDR3 bases: TGCAGCGTTACGGCGCCCTACGAGCAGTACTTC. It codes for CSVTAPYEQYF.

This clonotype was counted only a few times. The V call is TRBV20-1, the J call TRBJ1-4, with unresolved D. This CDR3 has 11 amino acids. V was shortened by 6 bases and J by 13 bases, with 15 bases between the two germline ends. Looked up from germline, CDR1 is DFQATT and CDR2 is SNEGSKA (reference sequence). The CDR3 DNA follows: TGCAGTGCCAAACGAGGGTTAGGACTGTTTTTT. Translated: CSAKRGLGLFF.

Ten or more counts support this clonotype. The chain combines TRBV29-1 with TRBJ1-1; 8 nucleotides match TRBD1. The CDR3 loop spans 14 amino acids. CDR1 and CDR2 from the germline V gene are SQVTM and ANQGSEA. Trimming took 7 bases from V and 4 from J; bases not matched to a gene: 11. CDR3 amino acids: CSALRDRWGTEAFF. The CDR3 nucleotides read TGCAGCGCCCTAAGGGACAGGTGGGGCACTGAAGCTTTCTTT. Drawing the rest from reference TRBV29-1 and TRBJ1-1, the complete variable domain is SAVISQKPSRDICQRGTSLTIQCQVDSQVTMMFWYRQQPGQSLTLIATANQGSEATYESGFVIDKFPISRPNLTFSTLTVSNMSPEDSSIYLCSALRDRWGTEAFFGQGTRLTVV.

This clonotype was observed a handful of times. J is TRBJ1-5 and V is TRBV5-1, with D maybe TRBD1 (6 bases). V lost 3 bases, J lost 1 base, and 17 bases lay in between. The CDR3 totals 17 residues. CDR1 SGHRS and CDR2 YFSETQ come from the germline V gene. CDR3 nucleotide sequence: TGCGCCAGCAGCTCGCTACCCAGGGGCAGGAGCAATCAGCCCCAGCATTTT. It codes for CASSSLPRGRSNQPQHF.

This clonotype was observed many times. The chain links TRBV20-1 to TRBJ1-2, with 7 bases matching TRBD1. This CDR3 has 13 amino acids. Germline-derived CDR1 and CDR2 are DFQATT and SNEGSKA (reference sequence). Losses at the gene ends were 2 bases for V and 4 bases for J; bases not matched to a gene: 4. The CDR3: CSARSSGGYGYTF. CDR3 sequence (DNA): TGCAGTGCTAGATCATCAGGGGGCTATGGCTACACCTTC.

This clonotype was seen at least ten times. J is TRBJ1-4 and V is TRBV5-4; perhaps TRBD1 as D (6 bases). Trimming took off 1 base at V and 11 bases at J, with 21 bases between the two ends. Germline assignment: CDR1 SGHNT and CDR2 YYREEE (reference sequence). CDR3 length: 16 amino acids. This CDR3 reads CASSLKGGHEVGKLFF. In DNA form, the CDR3 reads TGTGCCAGCAGCTTGAAGGGGGGCCATGAGGTTGGGAAACTGTTTTTT.

This clonotype occurred many times. The chain couples TRBV29-1 to TRBJ1-2, with unresolved D. The V gene lost 1 base and the J gene lost 6 bases, with 9 bases spanning the gap. The CDR3 contains 12 residues. Germline values: CDR1 SQVTM, CDR2 ANQGSEA. As DNA, the CDR3 is TGCAGCGTTGAAGCAGTAAGCGATGGCTACACCTTC. Amino acids: CSVEAVSDGYTF.

This clonotype occurred many times. The chain recombines TRBV12-3 or TRBV12-4 with TRBJ1-1; D unclear. V was trimmed by 5 bases and J by 1 base, leaving 8 bases between them. The CDR3 totals 13 residues. The CDR3 sequence is CASSPNTNTEAFF. The DNA for the CDR3 is TGTGCCAGCAGTCCAAACACGAACACTGAAGCTTTCTTT.

At least ten counts were recorded for this clonotype. This sequence joins TRBV20-1 and TRBJ1-5; D is perhaps TRBD1 (5 bases). Germline CDR1 reads DFQATT; CDR2 reads SNEGSKA (reference sequence). V shed 2 bases and J shed 2 bases, with 13 bases lying between them. The CDR3 covers 15 residues. The CDR3 reads CSARSGSGGNQPQHF. CDR3 DNA sequence: TGCAGTGCTAGATCAGGGTCGGGGGGCAATCAGCCCCAGCATTTT.

This clonotype was counted at least ten times. The chain links TRBV12-3 or TRBV12-4 to TRBJ2-2; 7 bases align to TRBD2. This CDR3 comprises 15 residues. V was clipped by 3 bases and J by 1 base; unmatched bases: 2. CDR3 bases: TGTGCCAGCAGTTTGGGGACTAAGAACACCGGGGAGCTGTTTTTT. Encoded protein: CASSLGTKNTGELFF.

In its sample, this clonotype was seen many times. This CDR3 is CAISETRGRGSNYGYTF. The CDR3 region has the DNA TGTGCCATCAGTGAGACGAGGGGGAGGGGATCTAACTATGGCTACACCTTC. The chain joins TRBV10-3 to TRBJ1-2; a possible D gene is TRBD1 (6 bases). The germline CDR1 and CDR2 sequences are ENHRY and SYGVKD. This CDR3 spans 17 amino acids. The ends were cut back, 2 bases at V and 0 bases at J, with 16 bases in the middle.

The sample holds many counts of this clonotype. This chain connects TRBV5-5 to TRBJ2-7; 7 bases line up with TRBD2. Germline V gene lookup returns CDR1 SGHKS and CDR2 YYEKEE (reference sequence). Trimming took 4 bases from V and 1 from J; bases not matched to a gene: 8. The CDR3 contains 15 residues. This CDR3 reads CASSNRAGPSYEQYF. CDR3 coding DNA: TGTGCCAGCAGCAACAGAGCGGGGCCGTCCTACGAGCAGTACTTC.

On this clonotype: At one of its ends the junction is not consistent with the germline gene, which may arise from a read error. This rearrangement joins TRBV5-1 to TRBJ1-1; perhaps TRBD1 as D (5 bases). The CDR3 runs 14 residues. Germline lookup yields CDR1 SGHRS and CDR2 YFSETQ. The DNA of the CDR3 is TGTGCCAGCAGCCCGATACAAGGGGCTGATGAAGCTTTCTTT. It is translated as CASSPIQGADEAFF.

Many counts were recorded for this clonotype. This rearrangement joins TRBV20-1 to TRBJ1-3, with D perhaps matching TRBD1 (5 bases). Trimming removed 3 bases at V and 0 bases at J, with 12 bases between. In germline, CDR1 is DFQATT, CDR2 SNEGSKA (reference sequence). The CDR3 is 15 residues long. CDR3 in DNA: TGCAGTGCTAGTCTGGTGGGGGGCTCTGGAAACACCATATATTTT. Amino acid sequence: CSASLVGGSGNTIYF.

This clonotype appeared many times. V is TRBV20-1 and J is TRBJ1-1, with D perhaps TRBD1 (6 bases). V dropped 6 bases and J dropped 1 base, with 9 bases sitting between them. Germline values: CDR1 DFQATT, CDR2 SNEGSKA (reference sequence). The length of the CDR3 is 12 residues. The CDR3 nucleotides are TGCAGTGCACCGGACAGGAACACTGAAGCTTTCTTT. Its protein is CSAPDRNTEAFF.

At least ten counts were recorded for this clonotype. The rearrangement uses TRBV20-1 and TRBJ2-7, with 10 bases fitting TRBD1. CDR1 is DFQATT and CDR2 is SNEGSKA in the germline V gene (reference sequence). V dropped 5 bases and J dropped 0; count of bases not matched to a gene: 7. This CDR3 contains 15 residues. CDR3 amino acids: CSAYSGTGVSYEQYF. DNA for the CDR3: TGCAGTGCTTACTCCGGGACAGGGGTCTCCTACGAGCAGTACTTC.

The count of this clonotype is one. The chain combines TRBV19 with TRBJ2-3, with D possibly called TRBD1 or TRBD2 (6 bases each). V lost 4 bases to trimming and J lost 2 bases, with 19 bases between them. The CDR3 loop spans 17 amino acids. Germline V gives CDR1 LNHDA, CDR2 SQIVND (reference sequence). The CDR3 DNA follows: TGTGCCAGTAGTACCCCACGAGGAGGGGGGAACACAGATACGCAGTATTTT. This sequence encodes CASSTPRGGGNTDTQYF. The variable domain in full, with the rest retrieved from reference TRBV19 and TRBJ2-3, is DGGITQSPKYLFRKEGQNVTLSCEQNLNHDAMYWYRQDPGQGLRLIYYSQIVNDFQKGDIAEGYSVSREKKESFPLTVTSAQKNPTAFYLCASSTPRGGGNTDTQYFGPGTRLTVL.

At least ten counts were recorded for this clonotype. The genes are TRBV10-3 and TRBJ1-5, with 11 bases that match TRBD1. From germline, CDR1 is ENHRY and CDR2 SYGVKD. CDR3 length: 15 residues. The junction had 2 bases not matched to a gene; V was cut back by 3 bases and J by 4 bases. The CDR3 sequence is CAISDGQGANQPQHF. The DNA for the CDR3 is TGTGCCATCAGTGACGGACAGGGGGCAAATCAGCCCCAGCATTTT.

The table lists this clonotype with many counts. The chain employs TRBV28 and TRBJ2-7; D is possibly TRBD1 (6 bases). Germline V gives CDR1 MDHEN, CDR2 SYDVKM. The length of the CDR3 is 13 residues. V lost 6 bases to trimming and J lost 9 bases, with 18 bases between them. CDR3 residues: CASRTTGYGVQYF. The CDR3 bases are TGTGCCAGCAGGACAACAGGGTATGGGGTGCAGTACTTC. Based on the CDR3 plus reference TRBV28 and TRBJ2-7, the full variable domain is DVKVTQSSRYLVKRTGEKVFLECVQDMDHENMFWYRQDPGLGLRLIYFSYDVKMKEKGDIPEGYSVSREKKERFSLILESASTNQTSMYLCASRTTGYGVQYFGPGTRLTVT.

This clonotype was recorded many times. The CDR3 DNA follows: TGTGCCAGCAGCCAAGTCAGGAACACTGAAGCTTTCTTT. Translating it yields CASSQVRNTEAFF. The chain recombines TRBV3-1 with TRBJ1-1; the D is unclear. The CDR3 spans 13 residues. CDR1 and CDR2 from the germline V gene are LGHDT and YNNKEL (reference sequence). The V gene lost 1 base and the J gene lost 1 base, with 4 bases spanning the gap.

This clonotype was recorded at least ten times. The chain employs TRBV7-2 and TRBJ2-3; D remains unclear. Germline assignment: CDR1 SGHTA and CDR2 FQGNSA. The CDR3 runs to 15 residues. Between the trimmed V and J ends, which lost 5 bases and 3 bases, there was a span of 15 bases. The CDR3 DNA reads as TGTGCCAGCAGCCCTGTGGGCTTTCGAACAGATACGCAGTATTTT. It specifies CASSPVGFRTDTQYF.

This clonotype was recorded at least ten times. This sequence joins TRBV12-3 or TRBV12-4 and TRBJ2-1; the match to TRBD1 covers 10 bases. After removal of 6 bases from V and 4 bases from J, the junction contained 6 bases not matched to a gene. The CDR3 consists of 15 residues. The CDR3 bases are TGTGCCAGCAGCCCTGGGACAGGGGTTTACAATGAGCAGTTCTTC. Translated, it gives CASSPGTGVYNEQFF.

This clonotype was found many times. V gene TRBV5-1 combines with J gene TRBJ1-2; 10 bases fit TRBD1. Germline values: CDR1 SGHRS, CDR2 YFSETQ. V shed 0 bases and J 4 bases; nucleotides not matched to a gene: 0. The CDR3 runs to 14 residues. The CDR3 loop reads CASSLGTGGYGYTF. The CDR3 nucleotides read TGCGCCAGCAGCTTGGGGACAGGGGGCTATGGCTACACCTTC.

Many counts were recorded for this clonotype. This rearrangement joins TRBV20-1 to TRBJ2-5; TRBD1 matches 8 bases. The trim removed 4 bases at V and 1 base at J, leaving 2 bases unmatched. The CDR3 has 13 amino acids. Looked up from germline, CDR1 is DFQATT and CDR2 is SNEGSKA (reference sequence). The CDR3 sequence is CSANDRGQETQYF. Written as DNA, the CDR3 is TGCAGTGCTAATGACAGGGGCCAAGAGACCCAGTACTTC.